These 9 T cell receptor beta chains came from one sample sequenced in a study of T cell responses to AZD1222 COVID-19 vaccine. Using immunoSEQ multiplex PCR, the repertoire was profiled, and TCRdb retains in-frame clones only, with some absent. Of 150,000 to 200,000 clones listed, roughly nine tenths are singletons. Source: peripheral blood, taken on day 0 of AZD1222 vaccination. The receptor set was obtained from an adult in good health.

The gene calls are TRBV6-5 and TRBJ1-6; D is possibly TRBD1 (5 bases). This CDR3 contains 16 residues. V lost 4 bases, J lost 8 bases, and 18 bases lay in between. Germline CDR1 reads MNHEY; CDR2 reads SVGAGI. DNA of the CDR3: TGTGCCAGCAGTTTCACAGGCCGGGGGTATCATTCACCCCTCCACTTT. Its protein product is CASSFTGRGYHSPLHF.

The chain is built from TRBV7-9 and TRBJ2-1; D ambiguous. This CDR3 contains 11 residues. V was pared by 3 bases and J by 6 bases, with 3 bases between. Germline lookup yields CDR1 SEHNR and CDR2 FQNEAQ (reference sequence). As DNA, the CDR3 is TGTGCCAGCAGCTTTCCCAATGAGCAGTTCTTC. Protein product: CASSFPNEQFF.

The CDR3 coding sequence is TGTGCCAGCAGTTTTAAAGGGCGTAATGAAAAACTGTTTTTT. Amino acid sequence: CASSFKGRNEKLFF. This sequence joins TRBV27 and TRBJ1-4; D is undetermined. Trimming cost V 3 bases and J 4 bases, with 9 bases left between them. Germline CDR1 MNHEY, CDR2 SMNVEV (reference sequence). This CDR3 is 14 amino acids long.

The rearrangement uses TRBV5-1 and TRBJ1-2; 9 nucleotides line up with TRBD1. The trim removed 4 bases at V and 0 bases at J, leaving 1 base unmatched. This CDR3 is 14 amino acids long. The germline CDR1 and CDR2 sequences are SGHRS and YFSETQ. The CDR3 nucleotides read TGCGCCAGCAGCCGGGACAGGGCTAACTATGGCTACACCTTC. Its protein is CASSRDRANYGYTF.

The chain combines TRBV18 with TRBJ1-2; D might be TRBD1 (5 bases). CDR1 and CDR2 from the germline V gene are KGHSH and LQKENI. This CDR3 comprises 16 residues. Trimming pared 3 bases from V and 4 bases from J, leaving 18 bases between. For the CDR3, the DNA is TGTGCCAGCTCACCCCAGGACACCGGCCTTGGCTATGGCTACACCTTC. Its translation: CASSPQDTGLGYGYTF.

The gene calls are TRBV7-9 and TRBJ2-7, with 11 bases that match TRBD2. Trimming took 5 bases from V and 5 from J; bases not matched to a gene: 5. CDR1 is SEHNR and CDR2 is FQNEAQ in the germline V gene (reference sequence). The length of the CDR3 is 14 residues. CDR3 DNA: TGTGCCAGCAGCCCCGGGACTAGCGGTCACGAGCAGTACTTC. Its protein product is CASSPGTSGHEQYF.

In DNA form, the CDR3 reads TGCGCCAGCAGCTCGGGACAGGGGTTAATCTACGAGCAGTACTTC. Amino acids: CASSSGQGLIYEQYF. The rearrangement links TRBV5-1 to TRBJ2-7; 10 nucleotides match TRBD1. Germline V gene lookup returns CDR1 SGHRS and CDR2 YFSETQ. Trimming cost V 3 bases and J 3 bases; bases outside gene matches: 6. CDR3 size: 15 residues. Combining the CDR3 with reference TRBV5-1 and TRBJ2-7 gives the whole variable domain KAGVTQTPRYLIKTRGQQVTLSCSPISGHRSVSWYQQTPGQGLQFLFEYFSETQRNKGNFPGRFSGRQFSNSRSEMNVSTLELGDSALYLCASSSGQGLIYEQYFGPGTRLTVT.

CDR3 nucleotides: TGTGCCACCAGTGGTTCAGGGGGACAGACAACACTGGGGACTGAAGCTTTCTTT. This codes for CATSGSGGQTTLGTEAFF. This chain uses TRBV24-1 with TRBJ1-1, with 7 nucleotides matching TRBD1. The CDR3 totals 18 residues. Germline values: CDR1 KGHDR, CDR2 SFDVKD. V trimming: 5 bases; J trimming: 5 bases; junction bases outside the gene matches: 19.

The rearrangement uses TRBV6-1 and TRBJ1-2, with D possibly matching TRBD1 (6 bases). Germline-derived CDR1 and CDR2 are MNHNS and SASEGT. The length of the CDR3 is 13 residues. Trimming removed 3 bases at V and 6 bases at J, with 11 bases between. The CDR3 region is CASSEGGAHGYTF. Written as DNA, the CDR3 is TGTGCCAGCAGTGAGGGGGGGGCCCATGGCTACACCTTC.